This TCR beta chain was identified in a study of a mutant IDH1 vaccine in newly diagnosed glioma. Study-wide background: First vaccine doses came 4-6 weeks after radiotherapy alone, or with temozolomide cycles. Study-wide findings and caveats: Changes to the top peripheral T cell clonotypes appeared unrelated to pseudoprogression.

With respect to this clone: Antigen unknown.

Time point specified: week 11, during vaccination. The vaccine gave 300 ug of a 20-mer mutant IDH1 peptide subcutaneously per dose. V lost 3 bases, J lost 7 bases, and 19 bases lay in between. This CDR3 is 15 amino acids long. The germline CDR1 and CDR2 sequences are SQVTM and ANQGSEA. Some clones are missing from TCRdb's copy, which holds only in-frame ones; the method was immunoSEQ multiplex PCR. Here the sample spans under 150,000 clones, around three quarters being singletons. V usage is TRBV29-1 and J usage is TRBJ2-1, with D maybe TRBD2 (6 bases). The TCR sequence derives from a middle-aged man with glioma. The material sequenced was PBMCs, taken from a glioma patient whose treatment included an IDH1 peptide vaccine. CDR3 loop: CSVDWWQGGRNEQFF. DNA for the CDR3: TGCAGCGTTGATTGGTGGCAGGGAGGAAGGAATGAGCAGTTCTTC.